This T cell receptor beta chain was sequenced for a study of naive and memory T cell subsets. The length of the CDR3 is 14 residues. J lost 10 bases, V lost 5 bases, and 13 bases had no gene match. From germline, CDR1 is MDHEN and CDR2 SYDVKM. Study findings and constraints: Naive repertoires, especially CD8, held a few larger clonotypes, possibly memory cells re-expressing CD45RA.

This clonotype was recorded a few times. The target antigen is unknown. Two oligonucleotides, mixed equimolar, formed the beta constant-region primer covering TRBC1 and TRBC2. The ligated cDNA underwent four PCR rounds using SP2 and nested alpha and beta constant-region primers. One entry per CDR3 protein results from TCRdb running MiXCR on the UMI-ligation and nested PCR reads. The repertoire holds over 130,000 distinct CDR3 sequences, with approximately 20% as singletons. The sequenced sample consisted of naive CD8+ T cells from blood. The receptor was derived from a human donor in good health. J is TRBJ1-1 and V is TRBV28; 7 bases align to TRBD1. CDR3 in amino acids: CASSPLGQAGRAFF. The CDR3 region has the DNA TGTGCCAGCAGTCCCCTTGGACAGGCCGGGAGAGCTTTCTTT.